These T cell receptor beta chains were read from a single sample in a study of blood T cell repertoires in COVID-19. TCRdb's copy holds only in-frame clones and misses some; the assay was immunoSEQ multiplex PCR. The table lists around 300,000 clones, approximately 80% of them singletons, with around 3.7% in the top ten. Sample: peripheral blood. The receptors were sampled from a woman aged 45-65 years with active or convalescent COVID-19. Both conserved end residues are part of each CDR3.

cdr3_aa: CASAGGLATVGFF
v_call: TRBV11-2

cdr3_aa: CAWSAELAGAGETQYF
v_call: TRBV30

cdr3_aa: CASSQERQGAEQYF
v_call: TRBV4-1

cdr3_aa: CASSLAGGSTDTQYF
v_call: TRBV27

cdr3_aa: CASRTGSTNEKLFF
v_call: TRBV19

cdr3_aa: CASSYLAGAVTQYF
v_call: TRBV3-1/TRBV3-2

cdr3_aa: CASCMEATGGCEKLFF
v_call: TRBV2

cdr3_aa: CASSLGLGEGEQYF
v_call: TRBV5-6

cdr3_aa: CASSIDRRGLGLFF
v_call: TRBV19

cdr3_aa: CASRKTGERGYTF
v_call: TRBV2

cdr3_aa: CASSQGQVNEKLFF
v_call: TRBV4-1

cdr3_aa: CASSQDNLAGGTGDTQYF
v_call: TRBV4-2

cdr3_aa: CASSLAGTEAYEQYF
v_call: TRBV5-1

cdr3_aa: CASSTNPGLQETQYF
v_call: TRBV7-6

cdr3_aa: CASSPWGVYNEQFF
v_call: TRBV7-2

cdr3_aa: CASSIQGARTGELFF
v_call: TRBV19

cdr3_aa: CASSQGGQGVVEAFF
v_call: TRBV3-1/TRBV3-2

cdr3_aa: CASQTGYEQYF
v_call: TRBV28

cdr3_aa: CASRVSWAGMKGGELFF
v_call: TRBV2

cdr3_aa: CATSDVQGAGETQYF
v_call: TRBV24-1

cdr3_aa: CASSIGWGRGETQYF
v_call: TRBV19

cdr3_aa: CSARVTYEQYF
v_call: TRBV20-1

cdr3_aa: CASSESIGQYTEAFF
v_call: TRBV25-1

cdr3_aa: CASSQAPGQAYTF
v_call: TRBV4-2

cdr3_aa: CASSSRHLSNQPQHF
v_call: TRBV6-6

cdr3_aa: CASSLGGGTGELFF
v_call: TRBV28

cdr3_aa: CASSTSTLSTGGNTEAFF
v_call: TRBV19

cdr3_aa: CASSDLRGFSYGYTF
v_call: TRBV6-1

cdr3_aa: CASNPGGPSSGNTIYF
v_call: TRBV19

cdr3_aa: CASSQASGSTNPPGTQYF
v_call: TRBV4-2

cdr3_aa: CASSLDGVSGRPTYNEQFF
v_call: TRBV11-2

cdr3_aa: CASSLRTGRPNYGYTF
v_call: TRBV5-1

cdr3_aa: CASSQALRDFPYNEQFF
v_call: TRBV11-2

cdr3_aa: CASSQANTEAFF
v_call: TRBV28

cdr3_aa: CASSFLLPGNQPQHF
v_call: TRBV28

cdr3_aa: CASSVAGTGANVLTF
v_call: TRBV9

cdr3_aa: CASSLDSSKFTQYF
v_call: TRBV5-6

cdr3_aa: CASSTGQGAWRETQYF
v_call: TRBV5-5

cdr3_aa: CASSSMGTGSYNEQFF
v_call: TRBV5-6

cdr3_aa: CASRWASGRMGGNEQFF
v_call: TRBV3-1/TRBV3-2

cdr3_aa: CASNYADRGTGELFF
v_call: TRBV6-5

cdr3_aa: CSVELDRRLSGNTIYF
v_call: TRBV29-1

cdr3_aa: CASSPPFRTDTQYF
v_call: TRBV18

cdr3_aa: CASSQARLAGGNEQFF
v_call: TRBV14

cdr3_aa: CASSLTGREAFF
v_call: TRBV12-3/TRBV12-4

cdr3_aa: CASSTLGTALITDTQYF
v_call: TRBV19

cdr3_aa: CASSDHSWANNEQFF
v_call: TRBV2

cdr3_aa: CASSLGLVDEQYF
v_call: TRBV5-4